The source of this T cell receptor beta chain is a study of tumor and adjacent non-tumor tissue in lung cancer. No cell sorting was done before RNA was extracted from the tissue. Germline CDR1 and CDR2: SGHDT and YYEEEE. This CDR3 spans 15 amino acids. Remarks on this clonotype: Germline and junction disagree at one end, which may indicate a read error.

A modified ARM-PCR protocol with three rounds of nested PCR amplified TCRbeta. TCRdb passed the multiplex PCR reads through MiXCR, listing each CDR3 protein once. The sample holds 89,000 or so distinct CDR3 sequences, around two thirds seen once. Material for sequencing was lung tumor tissue. The origin of this receptor is a man in his 70s with non-small cell lung cancer. The chain is built from TRBV5-6 and TRBJ1-4, with 8 bases identical to TRBD1. CDR3 amino acids: CASSPIRQGTEKLLF. The CDR3 bases are TGTGCCAGCAGCCCTATCCGACAGGGGACGGAAAAACTGCTTTTT.